This entry concerns a single T cell receptor beta chain. Its antigen is unknown. This entry is derived from a study of post-analysis software for immune sequencing data. Study-wide background: The disease courses spanned relapsing-remitting, secondary progressive and progressive-relapsing forms of multiple sclerosis.

Study-level points and caveats: Significantly decreased normalized Chao1 diversity was recorded for multiple sclerosis patients relative to controls. The study found TRBV5-6, TRBV5-1 and TRBV20-1 among about five TRBV segments more frequent in patients than controls. Samples from a shared batch, those prepared together, strongly co-clustered by F measure.

The CDR3 consists of 12 residues. After removal of 6 bases from V and 4 bases from J, the junction contained 6 bases not matched to a gene. Per the germline V gene, CDR1 is DFQATT and CDR2 is SNEGSKA (reference sequence). The library was made from cDNA and included unique molecular identifiers. A population of about 0.95 to 11 million T cells gave rise to about half a million cDNA molecules. TCRdb re-derived calls from the PCR reads in MiXCR, one entry per CDR3 protein. Of fewer than 900,000 distinct CDR3 sequences in the sample, around 45% are singletons; the top ten hold just under 5%. Material for sequencing was blood. The chain joins TRBV20-1 to TRBJ2-7; 7 bases fit TRBD1. The clonotype was recovered from a girl between 5 and 17 years old with multiple sclerosis. CDR3 sequence: CSAYGDRYEQYF. CDR3 DNA sequence: TGCAGTGCATATGGGGACAGATACGAGCAGTACTTC.